Each of the 26 T cell receptor beta chains below was sequenced from the same sample in a study of early T cells in non-severe SARS-CoV-2 infection. Each CDR3 protein is one row after TCRdb ran MiXCR on the 5' RACE reads. This table holds some 38,000 distinct CDR3 sequences, approximately 4.1% found once. The sample taken for sequencing was whole blood. The source of these receptors is an adult who was a healthcare worker with PCR-confirmed SARS-CoV-2 infection or an uninfected control (not recorded which).

There are many counts of this clonotype. The chain links TRBV2 to TRBJ1-6, with unresolved D. Between the trimmed V and J ends, which lost 1 base and 5 bases, there was a span of 9 bases. CDR3 length: 15 amino acids. In germline, CDR1 is SNHLY, CDR2 FYNNEI. The CDR3 DNA reads as TGTGCCAGCAGTGAAGTCACAGCAAATAATTCACCCCTCCACTTT. The encoded protein is CASSEVTANNSPLHF.

The chain carries TRBV7-2 and TRBJ2-3; D gene uncertain. The V and J ends lost 0 bases and 0 bases respectively, with 10 bases between them. Germline V gene sequence: CDR1 SGHTA, CDR2 FQGNSA. The length of the CDR3 is 16 residues. The DNA of the CDR3 is TGTGCCAGCAGCTTAGCACCTCAAACTAGCACAGATACGCAGTATTTT. Translation: CASSLAPQTSTDTQYF.

This clonotype came up many times. The rearrangement links TRBV11-2 to TRBJ2-7; 14 nucleotides agree with TRBD2. From germline, CDR1 is SGHAT and CDR2 FQNNGV. Germline trimming cut 1 base from V and 2 bases from J; bases unmatched to any gene: 7. The CDR3 extends over 18 amino acids. CDR3 protein: CASSLVGLAGVRAYEQYF. The CDR3, as DNA: TGTGCCAGCAGCTTAGTGGGACTAGCGGGAGTCAGGGCCTACGAGCAGTACTTC. Full variable domain (outside the CDR3, taken from reference TRBV11-2 and TRBJ2-7): EAGVAQSPRYKIIEKRQSVAFWCNPISGHATLYWYQQILGQGPKLLIQFQNNGVVDDSQLPKDRFSAERLKGVDSTLKIQPAKLEDSAVYLCASSLVGLAGVRAYEQYFGPGTRLTVT.

The chain couples TRBV7-9 to TRBJ2-3, with D unclear. This CDR3 has 10 residues. The germline CDR1 and CDR2 sequences are SEHNR and FQNEAQ (reference sequence). V dropped 8 bases and J dropped 5 bases, with 5 bases sitting between them. The CDR3 sequence: CASGIDTQYF. CDR3 DNA sequence: TGTGCCAGCGGGATAGATACGCAGTATTTT.

In its sample, this clonotype was seen many times. The J gene is TRBJ2-1, the V gene TRBV14, with D tentatively TRBD1 (6 bases). The length of the CDR3 is 18 residues. Germline V gives CDR1 SGHDN, CDR2 FVKESK. V lost 1 base and J lost 3, with 19 bases in between. CDR3 in amino acids: CASSQGRTYRALYNEQFF. CDR3 DNA sequence: TGTGCCAGCAGCCAAGGGAGGACTTACAGGGCTCTCTACAATGAGCAGTTCTTC.

This clonotype was counted between two and nine times. The rearrangement uses TRBV2 and TRBJ2-1, with 12 nucleotides matching TRBD2. Germline assignment: CDR1 SNHLY and CDR2 FYNNEI. The ends lost 4 bases at V and 4 bases at J; junction bases unmatched: 11. The CDR3 spans 18 residues. CDR3 coding DNA: TGTGCCAGCAGTGCGACTAGCGGGAGTTGGGGTCCTTACAATGAGCAGTTCTTC. Amino acid sequence: CASSATSGSWGPYNEQFF.

Many counts were recorded for this clonotype. The chain uses TRBV28 and TRBJ2-5; 7 nucleotides align to TRBD2. This CDR3 region has 16 residues. Unmatched junction bases numbered 10, after V lost 5 bases and J lost 1 base. Germline CDR1 and CDR2: MDHEN and SYDVKM. Written as DNA, the CDR3 is TGTGCCAGCAGTCGACGGGAGGCAGGGCCCCAAGAGACCCAGTACTTC. Protein product: CASSRREAGPQETQYF.

This clonotype was detected many times. This sequence joins TRBV11-2 and TRBJ2-7, with D perhaps TRBD2 (6 bases). The CDR3 extends over 15 amino acids. V was trimmed by 1 base and J by 3 bases, leaving 13 bases between them. The V gene's germline CDR1 is SGHAT and CDR2 FQNNGV. The CDR3 reads CASSLVSGGGYEQYF. The CDR3 nucleotides read TGTGCCAGCAGCTTAGTTTCTGGGGGAGGCTACGAGCAGTACTTC.

In this sample, this clonotype turned up many times. The chain is built from TRBV6-2 or TRBV6-3 and TRBJ1-4; D uncertain. V lost 3 bases and J lost 10, with 6 bases in between. CDR1 and CDR2 (germline): MNHEY, SVGEGT. This CDR3 is 11 amino acids long. DNA for the CDR3: TGTGCCAGCAGTTATCCGGGAAAACTGTTTTTT. This encodes CASSYPGKLFF.

The chain is built from TRBV7-9 and TRBJ2-1; unclear D gene. Germline V gives CDR1 SEHNR, CDR2 FQNEAQ (reference sequence). Trimming took 3 bases from V and 4 from J, leaving 7 bases between them. This CDR3 has 13 amino acids. CDR3: CASSFQGYNEQFF. The CDR3 DNA follows: TGTGCCAGCAGCTTTCAAGGGTACAATGAGCAGTTCTTC.

This clonotype was recorded many times. This CDR3 is CASSQDLLSAGSPLHF. The DNA of the CDR3 is TGTGCCAGCAGCCAAGATCTGCTTTCGGCGGGTTCACCCCTCCACTTT. V and J are TRBV3-1 and TRBJ1-6, with no clear D. CDR1 is LGHDT, CDR2 YNNKEL, per germline (reference sequence). V was trimmed by 0 bases and J by 9 bases, leaving 15 bases between them. The CDR3 loop spans 16 amino acids.

This clonotype was seen repeatedly, ten times or more. The J gene is TRBJ2-7, the V gene TRBV20-1, with a tentative D call TRBD2 (5 bases). With 1 base removed from V and 3 bases from J, the gap between germline ends came to 7 bases. CDR3 size: 12 residues. Germline assignment: CDR1 DFQATT and CDR2 SNEGSKA (reference sequence). The CDR3 DNA is TGCAGTGCTAGAGCGGGGTACTACGAGCAGTACTTC. This gives the protein CSARAGYYEQYF.

At least ten counts were recorded for this clonotype. V gene TRBV7-9 combines with J gene TRBJ1-2, with D perhaps matching TRBD1 (5 bases). Trimming stripped 5 bases from V and 1 base from J, with 11 bases between. This CDR3 has 14 residues. Germline lookup yields CDR1 SEHNR and CDR2 FQNEAQ (reference sequence). The CDR3 region is CASSQEQVNYGYTF. The CDR3 DNA reads TGTGCCAGCAGCCAAGAACAGGTTAACTATGGCTACACCTTC.

The genes are TRBV7-8 and TRBJ2-2; no firm D call. CDR1 is SGHVS, CDR2 FQNEAQ, per germline. The V end lost 5 bases, the J end lost 4 bases, and 2 bases lay between the germline ends. There are 11 residues in the CDR3. CDR3 protein: CASSTTGELFF. CDR3 DNA: TGTGCCAGCAGCACCACCGGGGAGCTGTTTTTT.

In its sample, this clonotype was seen many times. The J gene is TRBJ2-5, the V gene TRBV7-8; 11 nucleotides line up with TRBD2. Germline lookup yields CDR1 SGHVS and CDR2 FQNEAQ. The junction had 4 bases not matched to a gene; V was cut back by 5 bases and J by 2 bases. The CDR3 is 15 residues long. The CDR3 protein is CASSTTSGTQETQYF. The CDR3, as DNA: TGTGCCAGCAGCACGACTAGCGGGACGCAAGAGACCCAGTACTTC.

In this sample, this clonotype turned up many times. The rearrangement joins TRBV7-9 to TRBJ2-5; D call uncertain. In germline, CDR1 is SEHNR, CDR2 FQNEAQ (reference sequence). This CDR3 contains 13 residues. V was trimmed by 3 bases and J by 5 bases, leaving 10 bases between them. The DNA of the CDR3 is TGTGCCAGCAGCTTCCACCATGGGGAGACCCAGTACTTC. Translating it yields CASSFHHGETQYF.

This clonotype has ten or more counts. The V gene is TRBV7-2, the J gene TRBJ1-2; D unresolved. The ends were cut back, 6 bases at V and 2 bases at J, with 10 bases in the middle. The germline CDR1 and CDR2 sequences are SGHTA and FQGNSA. The CDR3 length is 13 residues. CDR3 DNA: TGTGCCAGCAGTCCCGACACAAACTATGGCTACACCTTC. Translating it yields CASSPDTNYGYTF.

This clonotype was counted ten times or more. The chain employs TRBV7-2 and TRBJ1-3; D not certain. With 4 bases removed from V and 7 bases from J, the gap between germline ends came to 5 bases. Germline loops: CDR1 SGHTA, CDR2 FQGNSA. The CDR3 is made up of 11 amino acids. CDR3 in DNA: TGTGCCAGCAGCTCGTTCAACACCATATATTTT. Amino acid sequence: CASSSFNTIYF.

About this clonotype itself: A much larger clone sits a single nucleotide away, making a read error possible. J is TRBJ2-2 and V is TRBV19, with a weak D call TRBD1 (6 bases). The CDR3 has 15 residues. Germline values: CDR1 LNHDA, CDR2 SQIVND (reference sequence). The V end was cut by 5 bases, the J end by 10 bases, with 20 bases between. Written as DNA, the CDR3 is TGTGCCAGTAGTGTCACGGACAGCTCGTGGGAGGAGCTGTTTTTT. This codes for CASSVTDSSWEELFF.

This clonotype was counted a single time. This chain joins TRBV7-9 and TRBJ2-1; D unclear. The CDR3 covers 9 residues. Germline V gene sequence: CDR1 SEHNR, CDR2 FQNEAQ (reference sequence). Trimming took 6 bases from V and 10 from J, leaving 4 bases between them. DNA of the CDR3: TGTGCCAGCAGACCGGAGCAGTTCTTC. It yields the protein CASRPEQFF.

The rearrangement links TRBV6-2 or TRBV6-3 to TRBJ2-7, with 9 bases aligning to TRBD2. CDR1 MNHEY and CDR2 SVGEGT come from the germline V gene. The CDR3 contains 14 residues. With V trimmed by 2 bases and J by 6 bases, 5 bases remained unmatched. CDR3 amino acids: CASSYGGRASEQYV. The DNA of the CDR3 is TGTGCCAGCAGTTACGGCGGGAGGGCCTCCGAGCAGTACGTC.

This clonotype was picked up many times. The V call is TRBV9, the J call TRBJ1-6; 7 bases fit TRBD1. The germline CDR1 and CDR2 sequences are SGDLS and YYNGEE. The V and J ends lost 4 bases and 7 bases, in that order; junction bases with no gene match: 8. The length of the CDR3 is 15 residues. Written as DNA, the CDR3 is TGTGCCAGCAGCCCCCGACAGGGAGAAAATTCACCCCTCCACTTT. Amino acids: CASSPRQGENSPLHF.

J is TRBJ2-1 and V is TRBV7-2, with D maybe TRBD2 (6 bases). This CDR3 is built from 13 residues. Germline lookup yields CDR1 SGHTA and CDR2 FQGNSA. V was cut by 1 base and J by 13 bases, with 14 bases left in between. The CDR3 region is CASSLVWRDSQFF. The CDR3 DNA is TGTGCCAGCAGCTTAGTTTGGAGGGACTCACAGTTCTTC.

This clonotype was detected ten times or more. The chain combines TRBV7-8 with TRBJ1-1, with D perhaps TRBD1 (5 bases). There are 14 residues in the CDR3. Trimming removed 1 base from V and 5 bases from J, with 11 bases in between. Germline lookup yields CDR1 SGHVS and CDR2 FQNEAQ. Here the CDR3 DNA reads TGTGCCAGCAGCTTAGGGGGCTGGGGGACTGAAGCTTTCTTT. The encoded protein is CASSLGGWGTEAFF.

This clonotype has a handful of counts. This rearrangement joins TRBV6-2 or TRBV6-3 to TRBJ2-1; 12 bases are shared with TRBD2. CDR1 MNHEY and CDR2 SVGEGT come from the germline V gene. The CDR3 totals 16 residues. Unmatched junction bases numbered 2, after V lost 5 bases and J lost 0 bases. The CDR3: CASSGLAGNSYNEQFF. DNA of the CDR3: TGTGCCAGCAGTGGACTAGCGGGGAACTCCTACAATGAGCAGTTCTTC.

The chain is built from TRBV6-2 or TRBV6-3 and TRBJ2-7; D unclear. The CDR3 consists of 13 residues. Germline V gene sequence: CDR1 MNHEY, CDR2 SVGEGT. V was clipped by 6 bases and J by 3 bases, with 12 bases between them. The CDR3 bases are TGTGCCAGCAGCATTGACACAAACTACGAGCAGTACGTC. This translates into CASSIDTNYEQYV.